Each of the 14 T cell receptor beta chains below was sequenced from the same sample in a study of T cells in women clearing cervical HPV infection. The repertoire was sequenced with immunoSEQ multiplex PCR; TCRdb's copy has only in-frame clones and lacks some. The repertoire table contains tens of thousands of clones. What was sequenced was blood buffy coat. These receptors all come from a woman aged 18 to 75 with a cervical HPV16 infection that either progressed to CIN3+ or cleared (not recorded which).

With regard to this clone: An end of the junction does not agree with germline; a read error may underlie this. The read halts 3 residues ahead of the CDR3 end, with the missing end drawn from the germline J gene. V usage is TRBV7-8 and J usage is TRBJ1-2; D remains ambiguous. CDR3 size: 15 residues. CDR1 is SGHVS and CDR2 is FQNEAQ in the germline V gene. CDR3 loop: CASSLATRVYNGYTF. Partial CDR3 DNA: TGTGCCAGCAGCCTAGCCACAAGGGTGTATAATGGC.

A word on this clone: The sequence runs out 3 residues before the end of the CDR3; the remainder is reconstructed from the germline J gene. The chain is built from TRBV11-2 and TRBJ2-6; D is unresolved. The germline gives CDR1 SGHAT, CDR2 FQNNGV. This CDR3 contains 15 residues. V shed 5 bases and J shed 0 bases, with 8 bases lying between them. CDR3 bases read: TGTGCCAGCAGCCCTGTAAACTCTGGGGCCAACGTC. As protein: CASSPVNSGANV. The full-length CDR3 reads as CASSPVNSGANVLTF.

Points on this clone: Sequencing ends 3 residues short of the CDR3 end; the germline J gene provides the rest. The J gene is TRBJ2-2, the V gene TRBV19; no reliable D call. The CDR3 consists of 12 residues. Deletions cut 5 bases from V and 4 bases from J, with 5 bases between. Per germline, CDR1 LNHDA and CDR2 SQIVND (reference sequence). The CDR3 sequence is CASSLPTGELFF. The part of the CDR3 DNA that was read is TGTGCCAGTAGTCTACCCACCGGGGAG.

As for this clone: The CDR3 is cut off 3 residues early in the read; its end comes from the germline J gene. The chain joins TRBV5-1 to TRBJ1-1; TRBD1 agrees at 7 bases. The CDR3 length is 15 residues. Germline V gene sequence: CDR1 SGHRS, CDR2 YFSETQ. The ends lost 1 base at V and 5 bases at J; junction bases unmatched: 8. CDR3 residues: CASSLPTGVRTEAFF. The covered CDR3 bases are TGCGCCAGCAGCTTGCCAACAGGGGTAAGAACTGAA. The full variable domain, its missing parts supplied by reference TRBV5-1 and TRBJ1-1, is KAGVTQTPRYLIKTRGQQVTLSCSPISGHRSVSWYQQTPGQGLQFLFEYFSETQRNKGNFPGRFSGRQFSNSRSEMNVSTLELGDSALYLCASSLPTGVRTEAFFGQGTRLTVV.

In the case of this clone: The read ends 3 residues before the CDR3 terminus; that terminus is restored from the germline J gene. V gene TRBV7-2 combines with J gene TRBJ2-5; TRBD1 matches 9 bases. With V trimmed by 5 bases and J by 4 bases, 5 bases remained unmatched. Germline CDR1 is SGHTA and CDR2 is FQGNSA. The CDR3 runs 14 residues. Partial CDR3 DNA: TGTGCCAGCAGCGGGGACAGGGACCTAGAGACC. It specifies CASSGDRDLET. The CDR3 reads in full as CASSGDRDLETQYF.

The CDR3: CSARDHRVDEQYF. CDR3 DNA (partial): TGCAGTGCTAGAGATCACAGGGTGGACGAG. This chain links TRBV20-1 with TRBJ2-7; TRBD1 is a possible D gene (6 bases). Read data end 3 residues before the CDR3 end; the end is taken from the germline J gene. This CDR3 is 13 amino acids long. Deletions cut 0 bases from V and 5 bases from J, with 11 bases between. Germline CDR1 reads DFQATT; CDR2 reads SNEGSKA (reference sequence).

For this clone: The read terminates 3 residues ahead of where the CDR3 ends, so the germline J gene completes it. The chain links TRBV5-4 to TRBJ2-5; D is unclear. Trimming stripped 0 bases from V and 0 bases from J, with 6 bases between. CDR1 and CDR2 from the germline V gene are SGHNT and YYREEE (reference sequence). The CDR3 totals 14 residues. This CDR3 is CASSLEVNQETQYF. The part of the CDR3 DNA that was read is TGTGCCAGCAGCTTGGAGGTAAACCAAGAGACC.

A note on this clone: The read ends 3 residues before the CDR3 terminus; that terminus is restored from the germline J gene. The J gene is TRBJ1-2, the V gene TRBV30; TRBD1 matches at 9 bases. Germline V gene data show CDR1 as GTSNPN and CDR2 as SVGIG (reference sequence). The CDR3 is 12 residues long. Here the CDR3 reads CAWSWTGEGYTF. The part of the CDR3 DNA that was read is TGTGCCTGGAGTTGGACAGGGGAGGGC.

For this clone: Read data end 3 residues before the CDR3 end; the end is taken from the germline J gene. The chain employs TRBV7-2 and TRBJ2-1, with 7 bases identical to TRBD1. The CDR3 has 15 residues. Per the germline V gene, CDR1 is SGHTA and CDR2 is FQGNSA. V lost 0 bases to trimming and J lost 2 bases; unmatched junction nucleotides: 1. The CDR3 sequence is CASSLAGGTYNEQFF. The part of the CDR3 DNA that was read is TGTGCCAGCAGCTTAGCAGGGGGCACCTACAATGAG.

As regards this clone: Sequencing ends 3 residues short of the CDR3 end; the germline J gene provides the rest. J is TRBJ2-7 and V is TRBV5-1, with D tentatively TRBD1 (6 bases). This CDR3 is built from 15 residues. V lost 4 bases to trimming and J lost 6 bases, with 20 bases between them. Germline V gives CDR1 SGHRS, CDR2 YFSETQ. CDR3 residues: CASSPAQPGHSEQYF. Partial CDR3 DNA: TGCGCCAGCAGCCCAGCCCAACCGGGACACTCCGAG.

Note on this clone: The sequenced fragment ends 3 residues before the CDR3 boundary, so the rest is inferred from the germline J gene. The chain is built from TRBV20-1 and TRBJ2-2; no clear D. Germline V gives CDR1 DFQATT, CDR2 SNEGSKA (reference sequence). Trimming removed 6 bases from V and 0 bases from J, with 11 bases in between. This CDR3 is built from 14 residues. The CDR3 reads CSAPRKPNTGELFF. The sequenced part of the CDR3 DNA is TGCAGTGCCCCGAGAAAGCCGAACACCGGGGAG.

About this clone: The CDR3 goes on 3 residues after the read ends, and that part is filled in from the germline J gene. The chain carries TRBV29-1 and TRBJ2-6, with TRBD1 matching 12 bases. In germline, CDR1 is SQVTM, CDR2 ANQGSEA. The ends lost 7 bases at V and 2 bases at J; junction bases unmatched: 6. This CDR3 has 16 residues. Partial CDR3 DNA: TGCAGCGCTGGGACAGGGGGCGCAACTGGGGCCAACGTC. Protein product: CSAGTGGATGANV. The complete CDR3 sequence is CSAGTGGATGANVLTF. Full variable domain (rest looked up from reference TRBV29-1 and TRBJ2-6): SAVISQKPSRDICQRGTSLTIQCQVDSQVTMMFWYRQQPGQSLTLIATANQGSEATYESGFVIDKFPISRPNLTFSTLTVSNMSPEDSSIYLCSAGTGGATGANVLTFGAGSRLTVL.

A remark on this clone: The CDR3 extends 3 residues past the end of the read, so its final part is completed from the germline J gene. The chain uses TRBV5-1 and TRBJ1-1; D perhaps matches TRBD1 (5 bases). The CDR3 is 14 amino acids. Germline V gene data show CDR1 as SGHRS and CDR2 as YFSETQ. The V and J ends lost 2 bases and 5 bases respectively, with 13 bases between them. CDR3 DNA (partial): TGCGCCAGCAGCTTAGGGGAATACGGGACTGAA. Protein product: CASSLGEYGTE. The entire CDR3 reads CASSLGEYGTEAFF.

Notes on this clone: With the read ending 3 residues before the CDR3 end, the germline J gene is used to fill in that end. This chain links TRBV20-1 with TRBJ1-2; a possible D gene is TRBD1 (6 bases). The germline V gene encodes CDR1 DFQATT and CDR2 SNEGSKA (reference sequence). The CDR3 runs to 12 residues. The CDR3 reads CSATTGKGGYTF. The CDR3 DNA, read in part, is TGCAGTGCCACGACAGGAAAAGGAGGC.